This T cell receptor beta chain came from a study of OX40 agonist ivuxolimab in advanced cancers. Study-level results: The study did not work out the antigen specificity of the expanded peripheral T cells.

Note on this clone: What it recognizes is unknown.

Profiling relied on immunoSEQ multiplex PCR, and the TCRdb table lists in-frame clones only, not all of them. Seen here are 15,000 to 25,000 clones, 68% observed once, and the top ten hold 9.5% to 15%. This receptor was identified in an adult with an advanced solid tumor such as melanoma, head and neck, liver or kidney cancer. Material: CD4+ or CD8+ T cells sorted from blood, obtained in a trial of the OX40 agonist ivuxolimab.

CDR3 protein: CASRATGVSYNEQFF. The CDR3, as DNA: TGTGCCAGCAGAGCGACAGGGGTGTCCTACAATGAGCAGTTCTTC. The J gene is TRBJ2-1, the V gene TRBV5-6; the match to TRBD1 covers 8 bases. CDR1 and CDR2 (germline): SGHDT, YYEEEE. The junction had 5 bases not matched to a gene; V was cut back by 5 bases and J by 1 base. The CDR3 covers 15 residues. Using reference TRBV5-6 and TRBJ2-1 for the parts outside the CDR3, the full variable domain is DAGVTQSPTHLIKTRGQQVTLRCSPKSGHDTVSWYQQALGQGPQFIFQYYEEEERQRGNFPDRFSGHQFPNYSSELNVNALLLGDSALYLCASRATGVSYNEQFFGPGTRLTVL.